These 23 T cell receptor beta chains were sequenced from one sample in a study of shared clonotypes between healthy human individuals. Sequencing used immunoSEQ multiplex PCR; TCRdb keeps in-frame clones, though not all of them. The sample has roughly 2.2 million clones, approximately 95% seen once. Sequencing was done on a sample of naive CD4+ T cells from PBMCs. Subset: CD45RA+ positively selected. These TCRs come from a man aged 18 to 29 in good health. Some clones in this sample may be carry-over from other donors' samples.

V is TRBV5-1 and J is TRBJ1-5; no clear D. The CDR3 consists of 13 residues. Germline values: CDR1 SGHRS, CDR2 YFSETQ. Trimming left V 5 bases short and J 0 bases short, with 6 bases between. As DNA, the CDR3 is TGCGCCAGCAGGAGGAGTAGCAATCAGCCCCAGCATTTT. Amino acids: CASRRSSNQPQHF.

This clone was observed once. J is TRBJ2-5 and V is TRBV11-3; 13 bases align to TRBD2. Germline values: CDR1 SGHNT, CDR2 YENEEA. V dropped 5 bases and J dropped 5; count of bases not matched to a gene: 5. The CDR3 contains 15 residues. The CDR3 region is CASSGTSGKYETQYF. CDR3 in DNA: TGTGCCAGCAGCGGGACTAGCGGGAAGTATGAGACCCAGTACTTC. Based on the CDR3 plus reference TRBV11-3 and TRBJ2-5, the full variable domain is EAGVVQSPRYKIIEKKQPVAFWCNPISGHNTLYWYLQNLGQGPELLIRYENEEAVDDSQLPKDRFSAERLKGVDSTLKIQPAELGDSAVYLCASSGTSGKYETQYFGPGTRLLVL.

The CDR3 sequence is CASSVRGRTGAGELFF. In nucleotides, the CDR3 is TGTGCCAGCAGCGTACGGGGACGGACCGGGGCCGGGGAGCTGTTTTTT. This chain uses TRBV9 with TRBJ2-2, with D perhaps matching TRBD1 or TRBD2 (5 bases each). Germline loops: CDR1 SGDLS, CDR2 YYNGEE. V lost 1 base and J 6 bases, leaving 16 bases between the germline ends. This CDR3 is 16 amino acids long.

This clone occurred once. The V gene is TRBV5-4, the J gene TRBJ1-2; weak D call: TRBD1 (5 bases). Germline loops: CDR1 SGHNT, CDR2 YYREEE (reference sequence). This CDR3 is 14 amino acids long. V was clipped by 4 bases and J by 7 bases, with 17 bases between them. The CDR3 protein is CASSAVTGVGGYTF. DNA for the CDR3: TGTGCCAGCAGCGCGGTTACAGGAGTGGGTGGCTACACCTTC. Supplemented by reference TRBV5-4 and TRBJ1-2, the full variable domain reads ETGVTQSPTHLIKTRGQQVTLRCSSQSGHNTVSWYQQALGQGPQFIFQYYREEENGRGNFPPRFSGLQFPNYSSELNVNALELDDSALYLCASSAVTGVGGYTFGSGTRLTVV.

The rearrangement joins TRBV28 to TRBJ2-7; 8 positions match TRBD1. The germline V gene has CDR1 MDHEN and CDR2 SYDVKM. V was pared by 6 bases and J by 4 bases, with 11 bases of the junction left unmatched. The CDR3 is 15 residues long. DNA of the CDR3: TGTGCCAGCAGAAGACCTCAGGGGGCGTCATACGAGCAGTACTTC. This encodes CASRRPQGASYEQYF.

V is TRBV28 and J is TRBJ1-2; the D is unclear. CDR1 and CDR2 (germline): MDHEN, SYDVKM. V lost 5 bases and J lost 5, with 12 bases in between. The CDR3 runs to 13 residues. The CDR3 here is CASSLGTFYGYTF. The CDR3 bases are TGTGCCAGCAGTCTCGGCACATTTTATGGCTACACCTTC.

The rearrangement uses TRBV28 and TRBJ1-4; D might be TRBD1 (5 bases). V was cut by 3 bases and J by 8 bases, with 13 bases left in between. This CDR3 region has 14 residues. CDR1 MDHEN and CDR2 SYDVKM come from the germline V gene. CDR3 in amino acids: CASSFIRAGEKLFF. CDR3 DNA sequence: TGTGCCAGCAGTTTCATTCGGGCAGGGGAAAAACTGTTTTTT. The entire variable domain, with the rest obtained from reference TRBV28 and TRBJ1-4, is as follows: DVKVTQSSRYLVKRTGEKVFLECVQDMDHENMFWYRQDPGLGLRLIYFSYDVKMKEKGDIPEGYSVSREKKERFSLILESASTNQTSMYLCASSFIRAGEKLFFGSGTQLSVL.

In the case of this clone: Other DNA sequences from this sample encode an identical CDR3 as well. This chain links TRBV6-5 with TRBJ2-7; 8 bases line up with TRBD1. This CDR3 spans 14 amino acids. V lost 0 bases to trimming and J lost 3 bases; unmatched junction nucleotides: 1. The V gene's germline CDR1 is MNHEY and CDR2 SVGAGI. CDR3 sequence: CASSYSGQGYEQYF. The CDR3 nucleotides read TGTGCCAGCAGTTACTCCGGACAGGGCTACGAGCAGTACTTC.

The gene calls are TRBV11-2 and TRBJ2-1, with 11 bases that match TRBD2. Germline V CDR1 and CDR2: SGHAT, FQNNGV. This CDR3 region has 14 residues. Germline trimming cut 8 bases from V and 4 bases from J; bases unmatched to any gene: 4. CDR3 sequence reads: CASLGTSGYNEQFF. The CDR3 DNA reads as TGTGCCAGCCTGGGGACTAGCGGTTACAATGAGCAGTTCTTC.

V gene TRBV5-4 combines with J gene TRBJ1-2; D is perhaps TRBD1 (6 bases). V was clipped by 3 bases and J by 3 bases, with 12 bases between them. The CDR3 contains 14 residues. The germline CDR1 and CDR2 sequences are SGHNT and YYREEE (reference sequence). This CDR3 is CASSSRQVDYGYTF. Here the CDR3 DNA reads TGTGCCAGCAGCTCCAGACAGGTTGACTATGGCTACACCTTC.

The genes are TRBV11-2 and TRBJ2-3; tentatively, D is TRBD2 (5 bases). Germline-derived CDR1 and CDR2 are SGHAT and FQNNGV. The CDR3 runs to 14 residues. V gave up 10 bases and J gave up 1 base, with 15 bases separating them. The CDR3 protein is CATNSVSGTDTQYF. The CDR3 nucleotides read TGTGCCACCAATAGCGTCAGTGGCACAGATACGCAGTATTTT.

The V gene is TRBV28, the J gene TRBJ2-3, with D perhaps matching TRBD1 (5 bases). Germline-derived CDR1 and CDR2 are MDHEN and SYDVKM. The CDR3 contains 14 residues. V lost 5 bases, J lost 0 bases, and 9 bases lay in between. CDR3 sequence reads: CASSRAGSTDTQYF. The DNA for the CDR3 is TGTGCCAGCAGTCGTGCAGGGAGCACAGATACGCAGTATTTT.

CDR3 sequence (DNA): TGTGCCAGCAGTCCACAGACTAGCAATCAGCCCCAGCATTTT. Translated: CASSPQTSNQPQHF. The rearrangement joins TRBV7-2 to TRBJ1-5; D not resolved. The CDR3 covers 14 residues. Trimming stripped 6 bases from V and 0 bases from J, with 9 bases between. CDR1 and CDR2 from the germline V gene are SGHTA and FQGNSA.

In regard to this clone: This same CDR3 is encoded by further DNA sequences in the sample. The chain uses TRBV28 and TRBJ2-5; D is unresolved. This CDR3 has 12 residues. CDR1 is MDHEN and CDR2 is SYDVKM in the germline V gene. Deletions cut 2 bases from V and 3 bases from J, with 4 bases between. CDR3 in amino acids: CASSLVEETQYF. The CDR3 DNA follows: TGTGCCAGCAGTTTAGTGGAAGAGACCCAGTACTTC.

The chain links TRBV5-1 to TRBJ1-3, with D possibly being TRBD1 (5 bases). The CDR3 extends over 14 amino acids. Per germline, CDR1 SGHRS and CDR2 YFSETQ. V gave up 4 bases and J gave up 6 bases, with 14 bases separating them. This CDR3 reads CASSPRQNPNTIYF. The CDR3, as DNA: TGCGCCAGCAGCCCGAGACAGAACCCAAACACCATATATTTT.

This clone was seen a single time. This rearrangement joins TRBV2 to TRBJ2-7, with D possibly matching TRBD2 (6 bases). The CDR3 has 16 amino acids. CDR1 is SNHLY, CDR2 FYNNEI, per germline. V was trimmed by 6 bases and J by 1 base, leaving 19 bases between them. Written as DNA, the CDR3 is TGTGCCAGCAGCCATACCGTCGGGACTGGGTCCTACGAGCAGTACTTC. As protein: CASSHTVGTGSYEQYF.

The J gene is TRBJ1-5, the V gene TRBV4-1; 10 bases are shared with TRBD1. This CDR3 spans 18 amino acids. After removal of 4 bases from V and 0 bases from J, the junction contained 9 bases not matched to a gene. From germline, CDR1 is MGHRA and CDR2 YSYEKL. CDR3 region: CASSLRDRGSLSNQPQHF. CDR3 sequence (DNA): TGCGCCAGCAGCCTACGGGACAGGGGATCCCTTAGCAATCAGCCCCAGCATTTT.

V gene TRBV6-1 combines with J gene TRBJ1-5; D is perhaps TRBD1 (6 bases). Trimming shortened V by 7 bases and J by 0 bases, and 10 bases separated the two germline ends. Germline CDR1 and CDR2: MNHNS and SASEGT. The CDR3 length is 14 residues. CDR3 in amino acids: CASTGHLSNQPQHF. The CDR3 DNA reads as TGTGCCAGCACGGGACACCTTAGCAATCAGCCCCAGCATTTT.

The rearrangement uses TRBV30 and TRBJ1-2; maybe TRBD1 (6 bases). Per germline, CDR1 GTSNPN and CDR2 SVGIG (reference sequence). This CDR3 region has 13 residues. The V end was cut by 1 base, the J end by 6 bases, with 12 bases between. CDR3 residues: CAWSEMGAHGYTF. The CDR3 DNA reads TGTGCCTGGAGTGAAATGGGGGCGCATGGCTACACCTTC.

V and J are TRBV6-6 and TRBJ2-1; 10 nucleotides align to TRBD2. J was trimmed by 8 bases and V by 0 bases; bases with no gene match: 4. The CDR3 sequence is 15 residues long. Per the germline V gene, CDR1 is MNHNY and CDR2 is SVGAGI (reference sequence). CDR3 residues: CASSYSASGSYEQFF. The CDR3 DNA reads as TGTGCCAGCAGTTACTCGGCTAGCGGGAGCTATGAGCAGTTCTTC.

This rearrangement joins TRBV5-1 to TRBJ2-7; 8 bases align to TRBD1. V shed 2 bases and J 5 bases; nucleotides not matched to a gene: 3. This CDR3 has 13 residues. CDR1 SGHRS and CDR2 YFSETQ come from the germline V gene. The CDR3 protein is CASSLQGEDEQYF. CDR3 DNA: TGCGCCAGCAGCTTACAGGGGGAGGACGAGCAGTACTTC.

This rearrangement joins TRBV28 to TRBJ1-5; D not resolved. CDR1 and CDR2 from the germline V gene are MDHEN and SYDVKM. V shed 5 bases and J shed 3 bases, with 14 bases lying between them. There are 15 residues in the CDR3. The CDR3 region has the DNA TGTGCCAGCAGTCCGACCTCCGGTGCCAATCAGCCCCAGCATTTT. It yields the protein CASSPTSGANQPQHF.

The chain joins TRBV7-8 to TRBJ1-4; the D is unclear. V was cut by 1 base and J by 8 bases, with 8 bases left in between. The CDR3 is 13 amino acids. Looked up from germline, CDR1 is SGHVS and CDR2 is FQNEAQ. The CDR3 region has the DNA TGTGCCAGCAGCTTAGAGGGAAGGGAAAAACTGTTTTTT. Its translation is CASSLEGREKLFF.